The 21 T cell receptor beta chains presented below share a single source sample, sequenced in a study of T cell repertoires in cytomegalovirus infection. For these TCRs, the target antigens are not known. TCRdb recomputed calls from the reads with MiXCR, one row per CDR3 protein. The table has approximately 100,000 distinct CDR3 sequences, roughly 40% seen once. The starting material was CD8+ T cells from cultured PBMCs, obtained from culture after CMV antigen stimulation. The receptors were gathered from a human donor in good health (CMV status not recorded). Some clones in this sample may be carry-over from other donors' samples.

The V call is TRBV7-9, the J call TRBJ2-1; TRBD1 is a possible D gene (5 bases). Germline CDR1 reads SEHNR; CDR2 reads FQNEAQ (reference sequence). This CDR3 has 15 residues. The V and J ends lost 5 bases and 5 bases respectively, with 16 bases between them. Written as DNA, the CDR3 is TGTGCCAGCAGCCAGGGAAGATTGGGCGACAATGAGCAGTTCTTC. The encoded protein is CASSQGRLGDNEQFF. The variable domain in full, with the rest retrieved from reference TRBV7-9 and TRBJ2-1, is DTGVSQNPRHKITKRGQNVTFRCDPISEHNRLYWYRQTLGQGPEFLTYFQNEAQLEKSRLLSDRFSAERPKGSFSTLEIQRTEQGDSAMYLCASSQGRLGDNEQFFGPGTRLTVL.

This clonotype was recorded at least ten times. An end of the junction differs from the germline gene, which may be a read error. This chain links TRBV7-2 with TRBJ1-1; D gene ambiguous. There are 12 residues in the CDR3. Germline assignment: CDR1 SGHTA and CDR2 FQGNSA. CDR3 sequence: CASSFLNSEAFF. As DNA, the CDR3 is TGTGCCAGCAGCTTCTTGAACAGTGAAGCTTTCTTT.

The chain recombines TRBV6-6 with TRBJ2-3, with 8 bases that match TRBD2. Germline loops: CDR1 MNHNY, CDR2 SVGAGI (reference sequence). There are 19 residues in the CDR3. V lost 0 bases to trimming and J lost 2 bases; unmatched junction nucleotides: 13. The CDR3, as DNA: TGTGCCAGCAGTTACTCGAACTTTGGGCTAGCGGGTATCACAGATACGCAGTATTTT. Translated, it gives CASSYSNFGLAGITDTQYF.

Many counts were recorded for this clonotype. The CDR3 region is CASSEDRGENEQFF. The CDR3 coding sequence is TGTGCCAGCAGTGAGGACAGGGGGGAAAATGAGCAGTTCTTC. The rearrangement joins TRBV2 to TRBJ2-1; TRBD1 agrees at 10 bases. The CDR3 extends over 14 amino acids. With 3 bases clipped from V and 7 bases from J, the junction kept 3 bases outside the gene matches. Germline V lookup: CDR1 SNHLY, CDR2 FYNNEI.

This clonotype was counted many times. This CDR3 is CASSRMGLGEKLFF. CDR3 nucleotides: TGTGCCAGCAGTCGTATGGGGTTAGGTGAAAAACTGTTTTTT. The J gene is TRBJ1-4, the V gene TRBV7-6; D is undetermined. The germline V and J ends were trimmed by 6 bases and 7 bases, with 15 bases remaining between them. The germline CDR1 and CDR2 sequences are SGHVS and FNYEAQ. This CDR3 comprises 14 residues.

The genes are TRBV28 and TRBJ2-5; D assignment may be TRBD1 or TRBD2 (5 bases each). The CDR3 is 15 residues long. CDR1 and CDR2 from the germline V gene are MDHEN and SYDVKM. The ends were cut back, 3 bases at V and 5 bases at J, with 16 bases in the middle. CDR3 bases: TGTGCCAGCAGTTTCCCCGACGGTGAGGGGGAGACCCAGTACTTC. Residues: CASSFPDGEGETQYF.

The chain uses TRBV2 and TRBJ2-7; no definite D call. Trimming stripped 2 bases from V and 7 bases from J, with 12 bases between. Germline CDR1 and CDR2: SNHLY and FYNNEI. The CDR3 loop spans 13 amino acids. The CDR3 DNA sequence: TGTGCCAGCAGTGAACCTGGTCATGGGGAGCAGTACTTC. Protein sequence: CASSEPGHGEQYF.

The chain recombines TRBV12-3 or TRBV12-4 with TRBJ1-5, with D uncertain. The V and J ends lost 3 bases and 0 bases respectively, with 24 bases between them. The CDR3 length is 20 residues. The CDR3 region has the DNA TGTGCCAGCAGTTTTTCGGGCGACCCTACCGTCGTTTATAGCAATCAGCCCCAGCATTTT. This gives the protein CASSFSGDPTVVYSNQPQHF.

This clonotype was seen a handful of times. J is TRBJ2-1 and V is TRBV12-3 or TRBV12-4, with TRBD2 matching over 9 bases. Trimming took 7 bases from V and 7 from J; bases not matched to a gene: 17. CDR3 length: 17 amino acids. CDR3 residues: CASTPGSGGTYGNEQFF. CDR3 in DNA: TGTGCCAGCACCCCGGGGAGCGGGGGGACTTATGGGAATGAGCAGTTCTTC.

CDR3 nucleotides: TGTGCCAGCAGCGTGGGGGACGGTGGGTTGTTGGCAGATACGCAGTATTTT. It is translated as CASSVGDGGLLADTQYF. This chain connects TRBV9 to TRBJ2-3; perhaps D is TRBD1 or TRBD2 (5 bases each). The V gene lost 2 bases and the J gene lost 4 bases, with 20 bases spanning the gap. Per the germline V gene, CDR1 is SGDLS and CDR2 is YYNGEE. The CDR3 has 17 amino acids.

The CDR3 sequence: CASSLFKGNYGYTF. Written as DNA, the CDR3 is TGTGCCAGCAGTTTATTTAAGGGGAACTATGGCTACACCTTC. This sequence joins TRBV27 and TRBJ1-2; TRBD1 is a possible D gene (5 bases). Germline assignment: CDR1 MNHEY and CDR2 SMNVEV (reference sequence). The CDR3 spans 14 residues. The V and J ends lost 1 base and 2 bases respectively, with 8 bases between them.

This clonotype has more than one count but fewer than ten. The rearrangement links TRBV7-6 to TRBJ2-5; 8 nucleotides line up with TRBD2. The CDR3 is 15 residues long. The J segment lost 5 bases and the V segment lost 4 bases, leaving 9 bases of the junction unmatched. Germline V gene sequence: CDR1 SGHVS, CDR2 FNYEAQ. The CDR3 DNA is TGTGCCAGCAGCTCAGCGCGGGGGGCCCGGGAGACCCAGTACTTC. It yields the protein CASSSARGARETQYF.

A few counts support this clonotype. It is unclear where the CDR3 begins or ends on the DNA, so no DNA is shown, and the CDR3 is as TCRdb lists it. This chain joins TRBV7-5 and TRBJ2-7; TRBD2, as called in the table, went unchecked against the DNA. TRBV7-5 constitutes a pseudogene. The CDR3 comprises 18 residues, both ends counted. This CDR3 reads CISVPEAPGLERSYEQYF.

In DNA, the CDR3 is TGTGCTAGTGGTTCCTGGACAGGCTACTCCTACAATGAGCAGTTCTTC. Its protein product is CASGSWTGYSYNEQFF. The chain uses TRBV12-5 and TRBJ2-1, with 7 nucleotides matching TRBD1. The V gene's germline CDR1 is LGHNT and CDR2 FRNRAP. CDR3 length: 16 residues. The V gene end was trimmed by 4 bases and the J gene end by 0 bases; junction bases not matched to a gene: 6.

The gene calls are TRBV5-6 and TRBJ2-3; D unresolved. V was trimmed by 1 base and J by 9 bases, leaving 12 bases between them. This CDR3 is built from 13 residues. Germline assignment: CDR1 SGHDT and CDR2 YYEEEE. Here the CDR3 reads CASSLYVTPTQYF. The CDR3 DNA reads TGTGCCAGCAGCTTGTACGTGACCCCCACGCAGTATTTT. Full variable domain (remainder filled in from reference TRBV5-6 and TRBJ2-3): DAGVTQSPTHLIKTRGQQVTLRCSPKSGHDTVSWYQQALGQGPQFIFQYYEEEERQRGNFPDRFSGHQFPNYSSELNVNALLLGDSALYLCASSLYVTPTQYFGPGTRLTVL.

This clonotype occurred a few times. The V and J genes are TRBV11-2 and TRBJ2-5; 7 bases agree with TRBD2. Germline values: CDR1 SGHAT, CDR2 FQNNGV. Trimming removed 3 bases from V and 14 bases from J; junction bases left unmatched: 9. CDR3 length equals 12 residues. Here the CDR3 DNA reads TGTGCCAGCAGCTTGGGAGGGCAGGGAATCTACTTC. Protein product: CASSLGGQGIYF.

The chain carries TRBV7-6 and TRBJ2-3; D may be TRBD2 (6 bases). The ends were cut back, 0 bases at V and 6 bases at J, with 10 bases in the middle. This CDR3 comprises 14 residues. CDR1 and CDR2 from the germline V gene are SGHVS and FNYEAQ. CDR3 sequence: CASSLALAGDTQYF. The CDR3 DNA reads TGTGCCAGCAGCTTAGCACTAGCAGGTGATACGCAGTATTTT.

V usage is TRBV5-1 and J usage is TRBJ1-1; 8 bases match TRBD1. The CDR3 sequence is 13 residues long. V dropped 4 bases and J dropped 3; count of bases not matched to a gene: 2. Germline-derived CDR1 and CDR2 are SGHRS and YFSETQ. CDR3: CASSDRGYTEAFF. The CDR3 DNA sequence: TGCGCCAGCAGCGACAGGGGATACACTGAAGCTTTCTTT.

This clonotype came up a few times. The chain couples TRBV7-6 to TRBJ2-7, with 7 bases that match TRBD1. Per the germline V gene, CDR1 is SGHVS and CDR2 is FNYEAQ. The CDR3 has 14 amino acids. With 1 base clipped from V and 5 bases from J, the junction kept 5 bases outside the gene matches. The CDR3 nucleotides are TGTGCCAGCAGCTTAGGTAGGGGGCTGAACGAGCAGTACTTC. Translating gives CASSLGRGLNEQYF.

A single count supports this clonotype. The chain joins TRBV7-9 to TRBJ2-7, with D hard to call. Per germline, CDR1 SEHNR and CDR2 FQNEAQ (reference sequence). The CDR3 contains 13 residues. V was clipped by 5 bases and J by 2 bases, with 10 bases between them. The CDR3: CASSPVVTYEQYF. The CDR3 DNA reads TGTGCCAGCAGCCCGGTAGTAACCTACGAGCAGTACTTC.

A word on this clonotype: At one end the junction does not follow the germline gene, possibly because of a read error. The chain couples TRBV7-2 to TRBJ1-6; D possibly corresponds to TRBD1 (5 bases). CDR3 length equals 16 residues. Germline V gives CDR1 SGHTA, CDR2 FQGNSA. CDR3 nucleotides: TGTGTCAGCAGCTTTGGCCCTCCCGGGGCGGGTTCACCCCTCCACTTT. Translating gives CVSSFGPPGAGSPLHF. The whole variable domain, remainder taken from reference TRBV7-2 and TRBJ1-6, is GAGVSQSPSNKVTEKGKDVELRCDPISGHTALYWYRQSLGQGLEFLIYFQGNSAPDKSGLPSDRFSAERTGGSVSTLTIQRTQQEDSAVYLCVSSFGPPGAGSPLHFGNGTRLTVT.